This T cell receptor beta chain was sequenced during a study of cytomegalovirus exposure and HLA in healthy donors. Study-wide points: V- and J-gene trimming of TCR beta was linked (in a later analysis) to a missense DCLRE1C variant. As was reported, the classifier diagnosed cytomegalovirus status with high specificity and sensitivity.

Likely unrecorded immune exposures existed in these nominally healthy donors. With 60 Vbeta and 13 Jbeta primers, the PCR was carried out. Repertoires were generated with immunoSEQ multiplex PCR, while TCRdb's copy carries only in-frame clones and drops some. The data show roughly 130,000 clones, approximately 88% seen once. As regards this clone: Its antigen is currently unknown.

This CDR3 spans 12 amino acids. Per germline, CDR1 SGHVS and CDR2 FNYEAQ. Between the trimmed V and J ends, which lost 3 bases and 6 bases, there was a span of 5 bases. The rearrangement uses TRBV7-6 and TRBJ2-2; D is ambiguous. The sequencing sample was made of PBMCs. The clonotype originates from a woman aged 40 to 50 in good health and CMV-seronegative. CDR3 bases: TGTGCCAGCAGCTTCTTCCCCGGGGAGCTGTTTTTT. It yields the protein CASSFFPGELFF.